This T cell receptor beta chain was sequenced for a study of T cells after yellow fever vaccination. About the study: Fractions of limited cellularity were prepared by means of SMART-Seq v4 Ultra Low Input.

This clonotype was recorded many times. General study results and limits: Clonotype sharing between CD4 and CD8 compartments was small. Primary-vaccination clones mostly resurfaced post-booster (nearly 97% CD4, approximately 87% CD8). Peak timing came faster in the weaker secondary response, day 5 versus 15.

With V trimmed by 7 bases and J by 4 bases, 13 bases remained unmatched. Germline values: CDR1 MNHNS, CDR2 SASEGT. The CDR3 has 16 amino acids. TCRdb analysed the 5' RACE reads with MiXCR anew, one entry per CDR3 protein. The data contain under 55,000 distinct CDR3 sequences, almost 7% of them singletons. Material: CD8+ T cells not binding an NS4B(214-222) dextramer, sorted from PBMCs, obtained 45 days after the yellow fever booster vaccination. This chain connects TRBV6-1 to TRBJ2-1, with 7 bases identical to TRBD2. The TCR originated in a man younger than 40 who received the YFV17D yellow fever vaccine. CDR3 residues: CASTRLAAASYNEQFF. CDR3 coding DNA: TGTGCCAGCACACGACTAGCAGCTGCCTCTTACAATGAGCAGTTCTTC.